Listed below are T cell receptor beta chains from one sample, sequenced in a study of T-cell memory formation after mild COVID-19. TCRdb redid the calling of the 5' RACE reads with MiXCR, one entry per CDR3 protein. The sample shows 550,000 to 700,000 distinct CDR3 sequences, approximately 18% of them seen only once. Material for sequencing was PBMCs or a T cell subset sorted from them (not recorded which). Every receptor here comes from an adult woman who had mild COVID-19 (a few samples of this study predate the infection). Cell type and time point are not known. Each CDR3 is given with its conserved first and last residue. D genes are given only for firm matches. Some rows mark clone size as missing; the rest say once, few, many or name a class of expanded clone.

CDR3aa: CASSFERGSNYGYTF
CDR3nt: TGTGCCAGCAGCTTTGAGAGGGGGTCAAACTATGGCTACACCTTC
j_gene: TRBJ1-2
d_gene: NA
v_gene: TRBV3-1
abundance: NA

CDR3aa: CASQAGGHAYNEQFF
CDR3nt: TGTGCCAGCCAAGCGGGAGGTCATGCCTACAATGAGCAGTTCTTC
j_gene: TRBJ2-1
d_gene: TRBD2
v_gene: TRBV9
abundance: NA

CDR3aa: CSSAKRLAKSTDTQYF
CDR3nt: TGCAGCTCAGCGAAAAGACTAGCGAAGAGCACAGATACGCAGTATTTT
j_gene: TRBJ2-3
d_gene: TRBD2
v_gene: TRBV29-1
abundance: NA

CDR3aa: CASSLKWQNKGNQPQHF
CDR3nt: TGTGCCAGCAGCTTAAAGTGGCAAAACAAAGGCAATCAGCCCCAGCATTTT
j_gene: TRBJ1-5
d_gene: NA
v_gene: TRBV11-1
abundance: NA

CDR3aa: CASSSADNEQFF
CDR3nt: TGTGCCAGCAGCTCTGCCGACAATGAGCAGTTCTTC
j_gene: TRBJ2-1
d_gene: NA
v_gene: TRBV7-9
abundance: NA

CDR3aa: CSAAPREGYPQYF
CDR3nt: TGCAGTGCCGCGCCGAGGGAAGGCTATCCGCAGTATTTT
j_gene: TRBJ2-3
d_gene: NA
v_gene: TRBV20-1
abundance: few

CDR3aa: CSVAHRLYNEQFF
CDR3nt: TGCAGCGTTGCCCATAGGTTATACAATGAGCAGTTCTTC
j_gene: TRBJ2-1
d_gene: NA
v_gene: TRBV29-1
abundance: few

CDR3aa: CATSDSGGSYEQYF
CDR3nt: TGTGCCACCAGTGATTCCGGGGGCTCCTACGAGCAGTACTTC
j_gene: TRBJ2-7
d_gene: NA
v_gene: TRBV24-1
abundance: few

CDR3aa: CASGLGTYIQGFNTGELFF
CDR3nt: TGTGCTAGTGGTTTGGGCACCTATATACAGGGTTTTAACACCGGGGAGCTGTTTTTT
j_gene: TRBJ2-2
d_gene: NA
v_gene: TRBV12-5
abundance: NA

CDR3aa: CASSSWGDTQYF
CDR3nt: TGTGCCAGCAGCTCCTGGGGAGATACGCAGTATTTT
j_gene: TRBJ2-3
d_gene: NA
v_gene: TRBV7-9
abundance: many

CDR3aa: CATSDIAERGGQFF
CDR3nt: TGTGCCACCAGTGACATAGCGGAGAGAGGTGGGCAGTTCTTC
j_gene: TRBJ2-1
d_gene: NA
v_gene: TRBV24-1
abundance: many

CDR3aa: CASSERPLGRGVYEQYF
CDR3nt: TGTGCCAGCAGTGAACGACCCCTGGGAAGGGGTGTGTACGAGCAGTACTTC
j_gene: TRBJ2-7
d_gene: NA
v_gene: TRBV2
abundance: few

CDR3aa: CASSFSGETQYF
CDR3nt: TGCGCCAGCAGCTTTAGCGGCGAGACCCAGTACTTC
j_gene: TRBJ2-5
d_gene: NA
v_gene: TRBV7-9
abundance: many

CDR3aa: CASSLTGGSPNEQFF
CDR3nt: TGTGCCAGCAGCTTAACTGGCGGGAGCCCCAATGAGCAGTTCTTC
j_gene: TRBJ2-1
d_gene: TRBD2
v_gene: TRBV7-3
abundance: NA

CDR3aa: CASSRVWRDNEQFF
CDR3nt: TGTGCCAGTAGTAGGGTGTGGCGGGACAATGAGCAGTTCTTC
j_gene: TRBJ2-1
d_gene: NA
v_gene: TRBV19
abundance: many

CDR3aa: CASSWGTPSGNEQFF
CDR3nt: TGTGCCAGCAGTTGGGGGACTCCTTCGGGCAATGAGCAGTTCTTC
j_gene: TRBJ2-1
d_gene: NA
v_gene: TRBV27
abundance: NA

CDR3aa: CATSDLGGGLSYNEQFF
CDR3nt: TGTGCCACCAGTGATTTGGGCGGGGGATTGTCCTACAATGAGCAGTTCTTC
j_gene: TRBJ2-1
d_gene: TRBD2
v_gene: TRBV24-1
abundance: NA

CDR3aa: CASSQDPPGGGTDTQYF
CDR3nt: TGCGCCAGCAGCCAAGATCCACCCGGCGGGGGCACAGATACGCAGTATTTT
j_gene: TRBJ2-3
d_gene: NA
v_gene: TRBV4-3
abundance: once

CDR3aa: CASSPGDQRGYTF
CDR3nt: TGTGCCAGCAGCCCCGGGGACCAGCGTGGCTACACCTTC
j_gene: TRBJ1-2
d_gene: NA
v_gene: TRBV12-3/TRBV12-4
abundance: NA

CDR3aa: CASSVGGGPHNEQFF
CDR3nt: TGTGCCAGCAGCGTAGGTGGCGGACCCCACAATGAGCAGTTCTTC
j_gene: TRBJ2-1
d_gene: NA
v_gene: TRBV9
abundance: NA

CDR3aa: CASSVEGSNEKLFF
CDR3nt: TGTGCCAGCAGCGTAGAGGGTTCTAATGAAAAACTGTTTTTT
j_gene: TRBJ1-4
d_gene: NA
v_gene: TRBV9
abundance: NA

CDR3aa: CAWDRRVSGNTIYF
CDR3nt: TGTGCCTGGGACAGACGTGTCTCTGGAAACACCATATATTTT
j_gene: TRBJ1-3
d_gene: NA
v_gene: TRBV30
abundance: few

CDR3aa: CAWRDNEQFF
CDR3nt: TGTGCCTGGAGGGACAATGAGCAGTTCTTC
j_gene: TRBJ2-1
d_gene: NA
v_gene: TRBV30
abundance: NA

CDR3aa: CSVTGGTYGYTF
CDR3nt: TGCAGCGTCACAGGGGGCACCTATGGCTACACCTTC
j_gene: TRBJ1-2
d_gene: TRBD1
v_gene: TRBV29-1
abundance: few

CDR3aa: CASSPWDSQETQYF
CDR3nt: TGTGCCAGCTCACCCTGGGACAGCCAAGAGACCCAGTACTTC
j_gene: TRBJ2-5
d_gene: TRBD1
v_gene: TRBV18
abundance: few

CDR3aa: CASSLVFGQEPYEQYF
CDR3nt: TGCGCCAGCAGCTTGGTATTTGGACAGGAACCCTACGAGCAGTACTTC
j_gene: TRBJ2-7
d_gene: TRBD1
v_gene: TRBV5-1
abundance: NA

CDR3aa: CASSLTGRPTYESTDTQYF
CDR3nt: TGTGCCAGCAGCCTAACAGGGAGACCAACGTACGAGAGCACAGATACGCAGTATTTT
j_gene: TRBJ2-3
d_gene: NA
v_gene: TRBV7-3
abundance: few

CDR3aa: CASRAGTSGTNEQFF
CDR3nt: TGTGCCAGCAGGGCCGGGACTAGCGGGACCAATGAGCAGTTCTTC
j_gene: TRBJ2-1
d_gene: TRBD2
v_gene: TRBV7-2
abundance: few

CDR3aa: CASSQSRGDRGTGELFF
CDR3nt: TGCGCCAGCAGCCAATCTCGAGGGGACAGGGGGACCGGGGAGCTGTTTTTT
j_gene: TRBJ2-2
d_gene: TRBD1
v_gene: TRBV4-3
abundance: NA

CDR3aa: CASSDSAGTGRYEQYF
CDR3nt: TGTGCCAGCAGTGACTCCGCCGGGACAGGGCGGTACGAGCAGTACTTC
j_gene: TRBJ2-7
d_gene: TRBD1
v_gene: TRBV6-4
abundance: NA

CDR3aa: CAISDRFGEQYF
CDR3nt: TGTGCCATCAGTGATAGGTTCGGCGAGCAGTACTTC
j_gene: TRBJ2-7
d_gene: NA
v_gene: TRBV10-3
abundance: few

CDR3aa: CASSDGTVAINEQFF
CDR3nt: TGTGCCAGCAGCGACGGGACAGTGGCTATAAATGAGCAGTTCTTC
j_gene: TRBJ2-1
d_gene: TRBD1
v_gene: TRBV9
abundance: many

CDR3aa: CASSLMGTGISYEQYF
CDR3nt: TGTGCCAGCAGCTTAATGGGGACAGGGATTTCCTACGAGCAGTACTTC
j_gene: TRBJ2-7
d_gene: TRBD1
v_gene: TRBV7-2
abundance: few